This T cell receptor beta chain appears in the sequencing data of a study of blood T cells in healthy people across ages. A note on this clonotype: Its antigen is not identified.

A sample-barcoded 5' primer and a J-beta primer mix were used in a second PCR of roughly 6 to 11 cycles. Researchers report that a template-switch adaptor with 12 random nucleotides tagged each cDNA molecule. From the 5' RACE reads, TCRdb called clonotypes with MiXCR, one entry per CDR3 protein. The sample holds about 680,000 distinct CDR3 sequences; approximately 49% are singletons and the top ten take under 35%. The CDR3 is made up of 12 amino acids. V dropped 6 bases and J dropped 2 bases, with 8 bases sitting between them. Germline loops: CDR1 MNHEY, CDR2 SVGEGT. Overall study results and limits: As naive T cell percentage varied, TCR beta diversity correlated strongly with it. In long-lived donors, naive CD4+ cell counts and diversity exceeded those of aged donors. Observed TCR beta diversity per million T cells went down as age went up. This fall followed a roughly linear course with age.

This TCR was sampled from a woman in her sixties in good health. The J gene is TRBJ2-7, the V gene TRBV6-2 or TRBV6-3, with a tentative D call TRBD2 (5 bases). Sample: blood. DNA for the CDR3: TGTGCCAGCAGGGGAGCAGCCTACGAGCAGTACTTC. Protein sequence: CASRGAAYEQYF.